Below, 25 T cell receptor beta chains from the same sample are listed, as sequenced in a study of blood T cell repertoires in COVID-19. Data came from immunoSEQ multiplex PCR; TCRdb stores just in-frame clones and leaves some out. The sample gives 250,000 to 350,000 clones, 90% of which show up once; roughly 6.8% is in the top ten. Sequences were obtained from peripheral blood. Source of these receptors: a woman aged 25-40 years with COVID-19, enrolled during active disease.

The rearrangement uses TRBV30 and TRBJ1-5, with TRBD1 matching over 8 bases. V trimming: 4 bases; J trimming: 5 bases; junction bases outside the gene matches: 7. This CDR3 is 14 amino acids long. From germline, CDR1 is GTSNPN and CDR2 SVGIG (reference sequence). The CDR3 region is CAWTPPGGYQPQHF. CDR3 sequence (DNA): TGTGCCTGGACCCCTCCAGGGGGCTATCAGCCCCAGCATTTT.

The chain has TRBV19 and TRBJ2-7; 7 nucleotides agree with TRBD2. Germline CDR1 LNHDA, CDR2 SQIVND (reference sequence). The CDR3 totals 15 residues. Trimming cost V 1 base and J 6 bases; bases outside gene matches: 9. This CDR3 is CASSIVASGSTEQYF. In DNA, the CDR3 is TGTGCCAGTAGTATAGTGGCTAGCGGTTCCACCGAGCAGTACTTC.

The rearrangement links TRBV28 to TRBJ1-1, with D tentatively TRBD1 (5 bases). CDR1 is MDHEN, CDR2 SYDVKM, per germline. V shed 7 bases and J shed 2 bases, with 20 bases lying between them. CDR3 length equals 16 residues. CDR3 sequence (DNA): TGTGCCAGCACCCATCTGGGCAGGGTAGGTAACACTGAAGCTTTCTTT. Its protein product is CASTHLGRVGNTEAFF.

The V and J genes are TRBV28 and TRBJ2-2; weak D call: TRBD1 (5 bases). V was pared by 1 base and J by 9 bases, with 24 bases between. Germline CDR1 and CDR2: MDHEN and SYDVKM. The CDR3 is 18 amino acids. The CDR3 DNA reads as TGTGCCAGCAGTTTATTATTGTCCGGCCAGGGCACTGATAGGGAGCTGTTTTTT. It specifies CASSLLLSGQGTDRELFF.

V is TRBV12-3 or TRBV12-4 and J is TRBJ1-5; D is unclear. V was clipped by 6 bases and J by 9 bases, with 15 bases between them. This CDR3 spans 13 amino acids. CDR3: CASRSTLIGPQHF. CDR3 in DNA: TGTGCCAGCAGGTCGACATTGATTGGGCCCCAGCATTTT.

This chain joins TRBV6-4 and TRBJ2-7, with D possibly matching TRBD1 (6 bases). V was trimmed by 6 bases and J by 2 bases, leaving 11 bases between them. The CDR3 is made up of 13 amino acids. The germline gives CDR1 MRHNA, CDR2 SNTAGT. In nucleotides, the CDR3 is TGTGCCAGCAGAGCCGGGACAACCTACGAGCAGTACTTC. Encoded protein: CASRAGTTYEQYF.

This chain connects TRBV11-2 to TRBJ2-5, with 9 nucleotides matching TRBD1. There are 14 residues in the CDR3. V trimming: 5 bases; J trimming: 2 bases; junction bases outside the gene matches: 3. Germline values: CDR1 SGHAT, CDR2 FQNNGV. The CDR3 region has the DNA TGTGCCAGCAGCCCGACAGGGGGTCAAGAGACCCAGTACTTC. Translation: CASSPTGGQETQYF.

The genes are TRBV6-5 and TRBJ2-5; TRBD1 aligns across 7 bases. Losses at the gene ends were 0 bases for V and 6 bases for J; bases not matched to a gene: 7. The germline V gene has CDR1 MNHEY and CDR2 SVGAGI. The CDR3 consists of 15 residues. The CDR3 reads CASSYSELTGKTQYF. In DNA form, the CDR3 reads TGTGCCAGCAGTTACTCGGAGCTGACAGGGAAGACCCAGTACTTC.

This clone turned up a few times. This rearrangement joins TRBV7-2 to TRBJ1-2, with 7 bases matching TRBD1. Germline CDR1 and CDR2: SGHTA and FQGNSA. Trimming took 3 bases from V and 5 from J; bases not matched to a gene: 3. The CDR3 extends over 13 amino acids. CDR3 in DNA: TGTGCCAGCAGCTTGGTACAGGGGTATGGCTACACCTTC. Its protein is CASSLVQGYGYTF.

CDR3 region: CASSNTGVTNEKLFF. The CDR3, as DNA: TGTGCCAGCAGCAACACAGGGGTAACTAATGAAAAACTGTTTTTT. V is TRBV28 and J is TRBJ1-4, with TRBD1 matching 7 bases. This CDR3 is built from 15 residues. Per the germline V gene, CDR1 is MDHEN and CDR2 is SYDVKM. Losses at the gene ends were 6 bases for V and 1 base for J; bases not matched to a gene: 5.

The V call is TRBV5-4, the J call TRBJ2-7; TRBD2 aligns across 7 bases. There are 15 residues in the CDR3. Germline CDR1 is SGHNT and CDR2 is YYREEE (reference sequence). V dropped 3 bases and J dropped 11; count of bases not matched to a gene: 17. The CDR3 is CASSYIGAGDGFEYF. CDR3 coding DNA: TGTGCCAGCAGCTATATTGGGGCGGGAGATGGTTTTGAGTACTTC.

The chain links TRBV15 to TRBJ2-7; D may be TRBD1 (5 bases). The CDR3 runs 15 residues. Trimming took 4 bases from V and 1 from J, leaving 14 bases between them. CDR1 LNHNV and CDR2 YYDKDF come from the germline V gene (reference sequence). CDR3 in amino acids: CATSIEQGRSYEQYF. DNA for the CDR3: TGTGCCACCAGCATCGAGCAGGGCCGGTCCTACGAGCAGTACTTC.

V gene TRBV7-3 combines with J gene TRBJ1-1; no definite D call. The germline V gene has CDR1 SGHTA and CDR2 FQGTGA. Trimming removed 5 bases from V and 4 bases from J, with 11 bases in between. The CDR3 contains 13 residues. In nucleotides, the CDR3 is TGTGCCAGCAGCGTGGAGTCGACCACTGAAGCTTTCTTT. Encoded protein: CASSVESTTEAFF.

This CDR3 is CASSLGLAKNIQYF. DNA for the CDR3: TGTGCCAGCTCCCTAGGTCTAGCCAAAAACATTCAGTACTTC. The chain is built from TRBV7-2 and TRBJ2-4; D not resolved. Trimming cost V 8 bases and J 0 bases, with 11 bases left between them. The CDR3 has 14 amino acids. The germline V gene has CDR1 SGHTA and CDR2 FQGNSA.

This clone was counted a single time. The chain uses TRBV9 and TRBJ2-7; 9 bases align to TRBD2. The trim removed 3 bases at V and 3 bases at J, leaving 4 bases unmatched. Germline V gives CDR1 SGDLS, CDR2 YYNGEE. CDR3 size: 14 residues. The CDR3 protein is CASSGGLAYYEQYF. CDR3 in DNA: TGTGCCAGCAGCGGGGGACTAGCTTACTACGAGCAGTACTTC. The entire variable domain, with the rest obtained from reference TRBV9 and TRBJ2-7, is as follows: DSGVTQTPKHLITATGQRVTLRCSPRSGDLSVYWYQQSLDQGLQFLIQYYNGEERAKGNILERFSAQQFPDLHSELNLSSLELGDSALYFCASSGGLAYYEQYFGPGTRLTVT.

The gene calls are TRBV5-8 and TRBJ1-1; D gene uncertain. CDR3 length equals 13 residues. CDR1 is SGHTS, CDR2 YDEGEE, per germline. V was pared by 1 base and J by 3 bases, with 7 bases between. CDR3 in DNA: TGTGCCAGCAGCTTGCAGCAGGACACTGAAGCTTTCTTT. It translates to CASSLQQDTEAFF.

This rearrangement joins TRBV7-8 to TRBJ1-5; D perhaps matches TRBD1 (5 bases). This CDR3 is built from 16 residues. V was cut by 1 base and J by 2 bases, with 12 bases left in between. The germline CDR1 and CDR2 sequences are SGHVS and FQNEAQ. CDR3 bases: TGTGCCAGCAGCTTAGAACCAGGGATGGGCAATCAGCCCCAGCATTTT. Translating it yields CASSLEPGMGNQPQHF.

This sequence joins TRBV24-1 and TRBJ2-1; TRBD2 might be the D (6 bases). Trimming removed 5 bases at V and 5 bases at J, with 15 bases between. Germline lookup yields CDR1 KGHDR and CDR2 SFDVKD. The CDR3 consists of 15 residues. CDR3 bases: TGTGCCACCAGTGGAGTGGAGGGCCGGAACAATGAGCAGTTCTTC. It specifies CATSGVEGRNNEQFF.

This chain joins TRBV4-1 and TRBJ1-1, with D unresolved. The CDR3 length is 14 residues. V was pared by 0 bases and J by 0 bases, with 5 bases between. From germline, CDR1 is MGHRA and CDR2 YSYEKL. The CDR3 DNA reads TGCGCCAGCAGCCAAGACCAAATGAACACTGAAGCTTTCTTT. As protein: CASSQDQMNTEAFF.

The chain uses TRBV19 and TRBJ1-2, with D unresolved. The length of the CDR3 is 15 residues. Trimming left V 3 bases short and J 4 bases short, with 15 bases between. Germline V gives CDR1 LNHDA, CDR2 SQIVND (reference sequence). CDR3 sequence (DNA): TGTGCCAGTAGTATGAAGTCGCGGACTGCCTATGGCTACACCTTC. The encoded protein is CASSMKSRTAYGYTF.

The chain employs TRBV28 and TRBJ1-2; the D gene is possibly TRBD1 (5 bases). Trimming removed 7 bases at V and 6 bases at J, with 15 bases between. CDR1 MDHEN and CDR2 SYDVKM come from the germline V gene. There are 13 residues in the CDR3. CDR3 region: CASTPGREHGYTF. CDR3 sequence (DNA): TGTGCCAGCACTCCGGGCAGGGAACATGGCTACACCTTC.

The chain employs TRBV4-3 and TRBJ1-1, with D tentatively TRBD1 (6 bases). The CDR3 has 17 residues. V was cut by 0 bases and J by 4 bases, with 18 bases left in between. Germline V gene lookup returns CDR1 LGHNA and CDR2 YSLEER. The CDR3 is CASSQEPAMRGRTEAFF. CDR3 nucleotides: TGCGCCAGCAGCCAAGAACCAGCTATGCGGGGGCGCACTGAAGCTTTCTTT.

This clone has a single count. The rearrangement uses TRBV6-5 and TRBJ1-1; 7 positions agree with TRBD1. CDR3 length equals 13 residues. Per germline, CDR1 MNHEY and CDR2 SVGAGI. With 6 bases clipped from V and 4 bases from J, the junction kept 5 bases outside the gene matches. CDR3 DNA sequence: TGTGCCAGCAGCCACAGGGGAACCACTGAAGCTTTCTTT. As protein: CASSHRGTTEAFF.

This rearrangement joins TRBV19 to TRBJ1-5; D is unclear. CDR3 size: 16 residues. The germline V and J ends were trimmed by 8 bases and 4 bases, with 21 bases remaining between them. Germline V gene data show CDR1 as LNHDA and CDR2 as SQIVND (reference sequence). The CDR3 spells CASRPNAVGGNQPQHF. CDR3 sequence (DNA): TGTGCCAGTCGCCCGAACGCGGTAGGAGGTAATCAGCCCCAGCATTTT. Full variable domain (outside the CDR3, taken from reference TRBV19 and TRBJ1-5): DGGITQSPKYLFRKEGQNVTLSCEQNLNHDAMYWYRQDPGQGLRLIYYSQIVNDFQKGDIAEGYSVSREKKESFPLTVTSAQKNPTAFYLCASRPNAVGGNQPQHFGDGTRLSIL.

This chain links TRBV5-8 with TRBJ1-1; no definite D call. Germline V lookup: CDR1 SGHTS, CDR2 YDEGEE. The CDR3 extends over 13 amino acids. Trimming pared 2 bases from V and 0 bases from J, leaving 5 bases between. CDR3: CASSFLMNTEAFF. The CDR3 bases are TGTGCCAGCAGCTTTCTAATGAACACTGAAGCTTTCTTT.